Described below is a single TCR beta chain sequence and its context. The data belong to a study of blood T cell repertoires in COVID-19. Overall study: Spain, Italy and the United States supplied samples that represented acute and convalescent COVID-19. The analysed material was cDNA or gDNA that came from T cells, B-cell-depleted T cells, or PBMCs.

Between the trimmed V and J ends, which lost 3 bases and 3 bases, there was a span of 13 bases. The CDR3 contains 16 residues. Germline CDR1 is KGHDR and CDR2 is SFDVKD. In the original analysis: Amplification from reference gene primers served as the basis for estimated nucleated cell counts. Clones were read by immunoSEQ multiplex PCR, and TCRdb kept only the in-frame ones, dropping some. V and J calls plus clone size are reproduced from that table; the DNA served to infer D and trimming. The table lists some 120,000 clones, 90% of them singletons. Sequencing input: peripheral blood. The origin of this receptor is a human donor with active COVID-19. The donor label of this sample is uncertain. The gene calls are TRBV24-1 and TRBJ2-2; D is possibly TRBD1 (6 bases). The CDR3 nucleotides are TGTGCCACCAGTGATAGGTGGGCAGGGGACACCGGGGAGCTGTTTTTT. Protein: CATSDRWAGDTGELFF.